This record covers a single T cell receptor (beta chain). The antigen is undetermined. This entry is derived from a study of cytomegalovirus exposure and HLA in healthy donors. Study-level points and caveats: Later analysis showed TCR association rates varying by HLA locus, highest for DRB1 and lowest for HLA-C. The authors listed some 160 TCR beta chains as cytomegalovirus-associated. Some highly shared sequence variants likely arose as a pipeline artifact.

Primers included in the PCR were 60 Vbeta and 13 Jbeta primers. Profiling relied on immunoSEQ multiplex PCR, and the TCRdb table lists in-frame clones only, not all of them. The repertoire holds approximately 150,000 clones, with 83% as singletons. Losses at the gene ends were 7 bases for V and 4 bases for J; bases not matched to a gene: 5. CDR3 length: 14 amino acids. CDR1 is MNHNS and CDR2 is SASEGT in the germline V gene. Input material: PBMCs. This chain joins TRBV6-1 and TRBJ2-3, with 10 bases matching TRBD1. This sequence originates from a man between 50 and 59 years old in good health and CMV-seropositive. The CDR3 DNA reads TGTGCCAGCACGACAGGGGGCAAGGCAGATACGCAGTATTTT. It specifies CASTTGGKADTQYF.